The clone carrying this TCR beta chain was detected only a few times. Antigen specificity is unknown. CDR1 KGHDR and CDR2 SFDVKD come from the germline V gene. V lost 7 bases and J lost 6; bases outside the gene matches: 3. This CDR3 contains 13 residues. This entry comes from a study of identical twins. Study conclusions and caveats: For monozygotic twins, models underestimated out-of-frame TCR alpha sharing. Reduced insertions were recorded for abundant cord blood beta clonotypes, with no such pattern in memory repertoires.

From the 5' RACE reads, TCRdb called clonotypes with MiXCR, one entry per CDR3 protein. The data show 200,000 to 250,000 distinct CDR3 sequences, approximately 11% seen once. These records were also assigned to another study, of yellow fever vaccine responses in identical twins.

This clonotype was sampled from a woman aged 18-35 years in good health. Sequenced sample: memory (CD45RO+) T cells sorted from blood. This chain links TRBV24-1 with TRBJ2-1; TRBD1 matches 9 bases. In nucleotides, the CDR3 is TGTGCCACCAGACCGACAGGGGGCAATGAGCAGTTCTTC. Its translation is CATRPTGGNEQFF.